This is a list of T cell receptor beta chains from one sample in a study of cytomegalovirus exposure and HLA in healthy donors. The repertoire was sequenced with immunoSEQ multiplex PCR; TCRdb's copy has only in-frame clones and lacks some. In the table there are 100,000 to 150,000 clones, 80% of which are singletons. Sequencing was carried out using PBMCs. These receptors all come from a man aged 25-45 years in good health and CMV-seronegative. Both conserved end residues are part of each CDR3. D genes are given only for firm matches. Clone size, where shown, is once, few, many, or a class for clones that have expanded.

length: 17; J: TRBJ2-3; V: TRBV28; D: TRBD2; size: .; DNA: TGTGCCAGCAGTCTCCACGGACTAGCGGGGGGAGTAGATACGCAGTATTTT; CDR3: CASSLHGLAGGVDTQYF
length: 15; J: TRBJ1-1; V: TRBV19; D: TRBD1; size: .; DNA: TGTGCCAGTAGTAACCCCGGGACAGTGAACACTGAAGCTTTCTTT; CDR3: CASSNPGTVNTEAFF
length: 15; J: TRBJ2-3; V: TRBV29-1; D: .; size: few; DNA: TGCAGCGTTGAAGGGCCAGCACGGAGGTCAGATACGCAGTATTTT; CDR3: CSVEGPARRSDTQYF
length: 15; J: TRBJ1-3; V: TRBV19; D: .; size: few; DNA: TGTGCCAGTAGTCTCAGGGGAGTCTCTGGAAACACCATATATTTT; CDR3: CASSLRGVSGNTIYF
length: 15; J: TRBJ1-5; V: TRBV15; D: TRBD1; size: .; DNA: TGTGCCACCAGCGCCCGACAGGGGATTAGTCAGCCCCAGCATTTT; CDR3: CATSARQGISQPQHF
length: 16; J: TRBJ2-5; V: TRBV7-9; D: TRBD1; size: .; DNA: TGTGCCAGCAGCACGGACAGGGGCACAACCCAAGAGACCCAGTACTTC; CDR3: CASSTDRGTTQETQYF
length: 15; J: TRBJ2-5; V: TRBV5-1; D: .; size: .; DNA: TGCGCCAGCAGCTTGAAGGGGGGGCCTTCAGAGACCCAGTACTTC; CDR3: CASSLKGGPSETQYF
length: 13; J: TRBJ2-7; V: TRBV28; D: .; size: .; DNA: TGTGCCAGCAGTTTAGAGGTTAGCTACGAGCAGTACTTC; CDR3: CASSLEVSYEQYF
length: 13; J: TRBJ1-2; V: TRBV7-2; D: .; size: .; DNA: TGTGCCAGCAGCCCAGGCGTATTGCGTGGCTACACCTTC; CDR3: CASSPGVLRGYTF
length: 16; J: TRBJ2-3; V: TRBV18; D: TRBD1; size: .; DNA: TGTGCCAGCTCACCCCAGGGACAGGGATTGACAGATACGCAGTATTTT; CDR3: CASSPQGQGLTDTQYF
length: 15; J: TRBJ2-7; V: TRBV5-6; D: TRBD1; size: .; DNA: TGTGCCAGCAGCTTGTCCGTGACAGGGGGCTACGAGCAGTACTTC; CDR3: CASSLSVTGGYEQYF
length: 14; J: TRBJ2-7; V: TRBV7-9; D: TRBD2; size: .; DNA: TGTGCCAGCAGCGTCCTAGCGGGAGTAGGAGAGCAGTACTTC; CDR3: CASSVLAGVGEQYF
length: 15; J: TRBJ1-5; V: TRBV4-2; D: TRBD1; size: once; DNA: TGTGCCAGCAGCCAGGATGACAGGGGATATCAGCCCCAGCATTTT; CDR3: CASSQDDRGYQPQHF
length: 13; J: TRBJ1-5; V: TRBV19; D: .; size: .; DNA: TGTGCCAGCCGTAATTTATTCAATCAGCCCCAGCATTTT; CDR3: CASRNLFNQPQHF
length: 14; J: TRBJ2-7; V: TRBV4-1; D: .; size: .; DNA: TGCGCCAGCAGCCAAGATGTGAGCTCCTACGAGCAGTACTTC; CDR3: CASSQDVSSYEQYF
length: 15; J: TRBJ1-1; V: TRBV5-1; D: TRBD1; size: .; DNA: TGCGCCAGCAGCTTGGGGGTGCAGGGGGGCACTGAAGCTTTCTTT; CDR3: CASSLGVQGGTEAFF